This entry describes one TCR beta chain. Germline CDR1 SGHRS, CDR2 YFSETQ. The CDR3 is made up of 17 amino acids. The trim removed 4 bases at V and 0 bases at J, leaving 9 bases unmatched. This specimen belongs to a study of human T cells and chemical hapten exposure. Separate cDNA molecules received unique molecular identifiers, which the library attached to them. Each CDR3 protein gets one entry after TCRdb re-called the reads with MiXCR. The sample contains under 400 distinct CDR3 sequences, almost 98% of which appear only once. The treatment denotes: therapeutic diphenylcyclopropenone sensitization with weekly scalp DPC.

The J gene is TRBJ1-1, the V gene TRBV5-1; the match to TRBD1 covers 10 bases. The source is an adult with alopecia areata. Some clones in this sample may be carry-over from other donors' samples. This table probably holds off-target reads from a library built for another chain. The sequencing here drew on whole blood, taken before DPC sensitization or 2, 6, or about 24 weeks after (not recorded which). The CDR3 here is CASSPGQGVTMNTEAFF. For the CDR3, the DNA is TGCGCCAGCAGCCCCGGACAGGGGGTTACCATGAACACTGAAGCTTTCTTT.